A single sample gave rise to the 17 T cell receptor beta chains below, sequenced in a study of blood T cell repertoires in COVID-19. TCRdb's table, derived via immunoSEQ multiplex PCR, lists solely in-frame clones and lacks some. Of about 38,000 clones in the sample, 80% to 90% were seen once. Sequenced sample: peripheral blood. The receptors were gathered from a man in his sixties with COVID-19, enrolled during active disease.

The chain has TRBV7-2 and TRBJ2-7; 10 bases align to TRBD1. The CDR3 runs to 14 residues. J lost 4 bases, V lost 5 bases, and 5 bases had no gene match. From germline, CDR1 is SGHTA and CDR2 FQGNSA. CDR3 sequence reads: CASSQDRGQYEQYF. The CDR3 bases are TGTGCCAGCAGCCAAGACAGGGGGCAGTACGAGCAGTACTTC.

The chain links TRBV12-3 or TRBV12-4 to TRBJ2-2, with D perhaps matching TRBD1 (5 bases). The CDR3 runs 13 residues. The V gene lost 8 bases and the J gene lost 0 bases, with 7 bases spanning the gap. The CDR3 reads CASDRTNTGELFF. The CDR3 DNA reads TGTGCCAGCGACAGAACGAACACCGGGGAGCTGTTTTTT.

The rearrangement links TRBV3-1 (or the pseudogene TRBV3-2) to TRBJ2-2, with D tentatively TRBD1 (6 bases). Germline V gene lookup returns CDR1 LGHDT and CDR2 YNNKEL (reference sequence). The CDR3 has 16 amino acids. Trimming took 4 bases from V and 0 from J, leaving 12 bases between them. The CDR3 sequence is CASSREGGSNTGELFF. The CDR3 bases are TGTGCCAGCAGCCGAGAAGGGGGTTCGAACACCGGGGAGCTGTTTTTT.

This clone was recorded only once. The V and J genes are TRBV24-1 and TRBJ1-1; maybe TRBD1 (5 bases). The CDR3 has 12 amino acids. The germline gives CDR1 KGHDR, CDR2 SFDVKD. Trimming pared 4 bases from V and 6 bases from J, leaving 8 bases between. For the CDR3, the DNA is TGTGCCACCAGTGAGGGGGGACCTGAAGCTTTCTTT. This encodes CATSEGGPEAFF.

This clone has a single count. The chain uses TRBV3-1 (or the pseudogene TRBV3-2) and TRBJ2-3; D is possibly TRBD1 (6 bases). Per the germline V gene, CDR1 is LGHDT and CDR2 is YNNKEL (reference sequence). This CDR3 has 17 residues. The V and J ends lost 4 bases and 0 bases respectively, with 17 bases between them. CDR3 in amino acids: CASSPPGTTKSTDTQYF. Written as DNA, the CDR3 is TGTGCCAGCAGCCCTCCCGGGACAACCAAAAGCACAGATACGCAGTATTTT.

The chain recombines TRBV28 with TRBJ1-5; 10 positions match TRBD1. This CDR3 spans 17 amino acids. Germline trimming cut 5 bases from V and 1 base from J; bases unmatched to any gene: 8. Germline assignment: CDR1 MDHEN and CDR2 SYDVKM. The CDR3 region is CASSPRTGGISNQPQHF. The CDR3 DNA sequence: TGTGCCAGCAGTCCGAGGACAGGGGGTATAAGCAATCAGCCCCAGCATTTT.

This chain links TRBV28 with TRBJ2-5; 7 nucleotides match TRBD2. Germline CDR1 reads MDHEN; CDR2 reads SYDVKM. This CDR3 is built from 15 residues. Losses at the gene ends were 3 bases for V and 5 bases for J; bases not matched to a gene: 9. Here the CDR3 reads CASSLWARESETQYF. The CDR3 region has the DNA TGTGCCAGCAGTTTGTGGGCGCGGGAGTCGGAGACCCAGTACTTC.

V is TRBV4-2 and J is TRBJ2-7; 9 nucleotides align to TRBD1. The CDR3 has 13 amino acids. CDR1 is LGHNA and CDR2 is YNFKEQ in the germline V gene. Trimming at V came to 4 bases and at J to 4 bases, leaving 2 bases not matched to a gene. The DNA of the CDR3 is TGTGCCAGCAGCCTGGACAGGGGTTACGAGCAGTACTTC. Protein product: CASSLDRGYEQYF.

This chain connects TRBV21-1 to TRBJ2-1; whether TRBD2, the table's D call, matches the DNA was not checked. TRBV21-1 constitutes a pseudogene. The CDR3 is made up of 17 amino acids. The CDR3 DNA reads TGTGCCAGCAGCAAAGGAACGGGAGAAGTCTGGTACAATGAGCAGTTCTTC. It encodes CASSKGTGEVWYNEQFF.

This chain connects TRBV4-2 to TRBJ2-5; a weak D match, TRBD2 (5 bases). Deletions cut 1 base from V and 0 bases from J, with 9 bases between. This CDR3 has 15 residues. Germline V CDR1 and CDR2: LGHNA, YNFKEQ. The CDR3 DNA sequence: TGTGCCAGCAGCCAAGGAGTGCGGGACCAAGAGACCCAGTACTTC. As protein: CASSQGVRDQETQYF.

This chain uses TRBV30 with TRBJ2-1, with a tentative D call TRBD1 (5 bases). Germline CDR1 GTSNPN, CDR2 SVGIG (reference sequence). CDR3 length equals 8 residues. V lost 5 bases and J 15 bases, leaving 8 bases between the germline ends. The CDR3 is CAWDQGFF. The CDR3 nucleotides read TGTGCCTGGGACCAGGGGTTCTTC.

V gene TRBV3-1 (or the pseudogene TRBV3-2) combines with J gene TRBJ2-7; TRBD1 matches 8 bases. In germline, CDR1 is LGHDT, CDR2 YNNKEL (reference sequence). The CDR3 covers 14 residues. J was trimmed by 6 bases and V by 2 bases; bases with no gene match: 6. For the CDR3, the DNA is TGTGCCAGCAGCCAATCAGGGGGCCCCGGCGAGCAGTACTTC. Translation gives CASSQSGGPGEQYF.

This clone has just a few counts. In DNA, the CDR3 is TGTGCCAGCTCTGAAACCAGCTCCTATAATTCACCCCTCCACTTT. Its translation: CASSETSSYNSPLHF. The chain combines TRBV18 with TRBJ1-6; the D is unclear. Germline V gives CDR1 KGHSH, CDR2 LQKENI. The germline V and J ends were trimmed by 6 bases and 0 bases, with 9 bases remaining between them. The CDR3 is 15 residues long.

The V gene is TRBV3-1 (or the pseudogene TRBV3-2), the J gene TRBJ1-1, with D unclear. V was trimmed by 1 base and J by 0 bases, leaving 9 bases between them. Germline values: CDR1 LGHDT, CDR2 YNNKEL (reference sequence). The CDR3 runs 15 residues. The CDR3 protein is CASSQGGSMNTEAFF. CDR3 DNA: TGTGCCAGCAGCCAAGGAGGGTCTATGAACACTGAAGCTTTCTTT.

The chain has TRBV7-9 and TRBJ1-1; 7 bases align to TRBD1. Germline trimming cut 4 bases from V and 0 bases from J; bases unmatched to any gene: 17. This CDR3 comprises 19 residues. The germline V gene encodes CDR1 SEHNR and CDR2 FQNEAQ (reference sequence). Written as DNA, the CDR3 is TGTGCCAGCAGCTCCCCTCCCCCGGGACAGACTAAAATGAACACTGAAGCTTTCTTT. Translation gives CASSSPPPGQTKMNTEAFF. The full variable domain, completed using reference TRBV7-9 and TRBJ1-1, is DTGVSQNPRHKITKRGQNVTFRCDPISEHNRLYWYRQTLGQGPEFLTYFQNEAQLEKSRLLSDRFSAERPKGSFSTLEIQRTEQGDSAMYLCASSSPPPGQTKMNTEAFFGQGTRLTVV.

This clone appeared once. The chain couples TRBV10-2 to TRBJ2-1; D is possibly TRBD2 (7 bases). From germline, CDR1 is WSHSY and CDR2 SAAADI. V lost 8 bases, J lost 4 bases, and 21 bases lay in between. The CDR3 runs 16 residues. This CDR3 is CASGGPGGLTYNEQFF. The DNA for the CDR3 is TGCGCCAGCGGGGGCCCGGGAGGTCTAACTTACAATGAGCAGTTCTTC.

The rearrangement uses TRBV18 and TRBJ2-1; a possible D gene is TRBD1 (6 bases). Germline lookup yields CDR1 KGHSH and CDR2 LQKENI. The length of the CDR3 is 12 residues. V shed 5 bases and J shed 12 bases, with 14 bases lying between them. CDR3 region: CASSYREGGQFF. The CDR3, as DNA: TGTGCCAGCTCATACAGGGAAGGAGGGCAGTTCTTC.